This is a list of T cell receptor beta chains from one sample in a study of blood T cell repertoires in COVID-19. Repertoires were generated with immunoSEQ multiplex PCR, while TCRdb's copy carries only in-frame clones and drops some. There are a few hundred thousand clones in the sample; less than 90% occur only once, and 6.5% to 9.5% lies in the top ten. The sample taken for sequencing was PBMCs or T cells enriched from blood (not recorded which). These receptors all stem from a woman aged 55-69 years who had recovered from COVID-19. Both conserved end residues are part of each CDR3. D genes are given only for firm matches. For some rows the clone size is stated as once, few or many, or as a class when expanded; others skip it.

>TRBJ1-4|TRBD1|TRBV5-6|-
TGTGCCAGCAGCCCCGACAGGGGGGAAAAACTGTTTTTT
CASSPDRGEKLFF
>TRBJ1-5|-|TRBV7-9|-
TGTGCCAGCAGCAGCGGACCTTATAGCAATCAGCCCCAGCATTTT
CASSSGPYSNQPQHF
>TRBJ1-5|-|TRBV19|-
TGTGCCAGTAAGGAGTATCAGCCCCAGCATTTT
CASKEYQPQHF
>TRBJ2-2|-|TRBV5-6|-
TGTGCCAGCAGCTTGGAGGTGGGGCGCCTAGCCGGGGAGCTGTTTTTT
CASSLEVGRLAGELFF
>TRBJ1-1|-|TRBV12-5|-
TGTGCTAGTGGTTTGGTTGTCCGGGGTTCTTTTGAAGCTTTCTTT
CASGLVVRGSFEAFF
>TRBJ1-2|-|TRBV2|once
TGTGCCAGCAGGGAGACAGCTAACTATGGCTACACCTTC
CASRETANYGYTF
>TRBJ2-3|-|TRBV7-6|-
TGTGCCAGCAGCTTATCATCCCCAGTGTTCACAGATACGCAGTATTTT
CASSLSSPVFTDTQYF
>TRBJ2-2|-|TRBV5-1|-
TGCGCCAGCAGCTTGGTTTACGGGAACACCGGGGAGCTGTTTTTT
CASSLVYGNTGELFF
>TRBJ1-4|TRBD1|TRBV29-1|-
TGCAGCGTTGAAGGCGAGGGGGCAGGGGCTGAAAAACTGTTTTTT
CSVEGEGAGAEKLFF
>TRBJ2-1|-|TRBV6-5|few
TGTGCCAGCAGGCACGAGGCCCTGGATGAGCAGTTCTTC
CASRHEALDEQFF
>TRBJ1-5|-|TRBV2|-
TGTGCCAGCACCCCGGAACCGGGTCAGCCCCAGCATTTT
CASTPEPGQPQHF
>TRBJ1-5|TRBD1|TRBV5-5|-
TGTGCCAGCAGCCGTATTGGGACAGGGGGGATTGTAGGCAATCAGCCCCAGCATTTT
CASSRIGTGGIVGNQPQHF
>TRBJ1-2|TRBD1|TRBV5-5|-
TGTGCCAGCAGCGGACAGGGGTTAGTCTATGGCTACACCTTC
CASSGQGLVYGYTF
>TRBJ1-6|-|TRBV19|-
TGTGCCAGTAGTATAGAATCCCGCAGGGGATGGTCACCCCTCCACTTT
CASSIESRRGWSPLHF
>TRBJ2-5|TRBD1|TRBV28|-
TGTGCCACCTTGGACAGGGGAGAGACCCAGTACTTC
CATLDRGETQYF
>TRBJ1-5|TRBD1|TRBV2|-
TGTGCCAGCAGTGAAGGGACAGGGGTGGCTCAGCCCCAGCATTTT
CASSEGTGVAQPQHF
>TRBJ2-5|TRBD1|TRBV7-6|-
TGTGCCAGCAGCTTAGGGGACAGGGGAGGAGAGACCCAGTACTTC
CASSLGDRGGETQYF
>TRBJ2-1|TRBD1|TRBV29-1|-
TGCAGCGTTGTAAGGACAGGGAACTACAATGAGCAGTTCTTC
CSVVRTGNYNEQFF
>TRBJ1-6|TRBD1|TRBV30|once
TGTGCCTGGAGTGTACGGACAGGGGGAAGTTCACCCCTCCACTTT
CAWSVRTGGSSPLHF
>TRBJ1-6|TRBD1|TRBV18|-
TGTGCCAGCTCACCACCGACAGGGGAAAATTCACCCCTCCACTTT
CASSPPTGENSPLHF
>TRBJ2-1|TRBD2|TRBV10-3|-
TGTGCCATCAGCCAATCCGGGACTAGCTTCTACAATGAGCAGTTCTTC
CAISQSGTSFYNEQFF
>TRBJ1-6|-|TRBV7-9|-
TGTGCCAGCAGCACGACAGGCCCCAGCTCCTATAATTCACCCCTCCACTTT
CASSTTGPSSYNSPLHF
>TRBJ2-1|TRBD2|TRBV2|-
TGTGCCAGCAGCCGGACTAGCGGGGGGCTTAATGAGCAGTTCTTC
CASSRTSGGLNEQFF
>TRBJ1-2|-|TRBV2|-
TGTGCCAGCTCCCCCCCAATCGGTGGCTACACCTTC
CASSPPIGGYTF
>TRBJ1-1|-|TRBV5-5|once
TGTGCCAGCAGCTTTGGACAGAATTATAACACTGAAGCTTTCTTT
CASSFGQNYNTEAFF
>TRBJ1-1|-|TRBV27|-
TGTGCCAGCAGGGGATTCCGAGGGCTTGGAGCTGAAGCTTTCTTT
CASRGFRGLGAEAFF
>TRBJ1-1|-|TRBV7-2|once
TGTGCCAGCAGCCCGAACAGGGTAGGAGGGAACACTGAAGCTTTCTTT
CASSPNRVGGNTEAFF
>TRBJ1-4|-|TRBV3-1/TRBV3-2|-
TGTGCCAGCAGCCAAGTGGGACCGGGACTTGGGGATGAAAAACTGTTTTTT
CASSQVGPGLGDEKLFF
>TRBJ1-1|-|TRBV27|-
TGTGCCAGCAGTTTAGTCCCCGGCAGGGGATACACTGAAGCTTTCTTT
CASSLVPGRGYTEAFF
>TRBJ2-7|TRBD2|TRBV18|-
TGTGCCAGCTCAACCGGGACTAGCGGGGGCGAGCAGTACTTC
CASSTGTSGGEQYF
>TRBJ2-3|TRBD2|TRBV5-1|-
TGCGCCAGCAACTTGGGACTAGGTGGCACAGATACGCAGTATTTT
CASNLGLGGTDTQYF
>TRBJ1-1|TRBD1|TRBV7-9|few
TGTGCCAGCAGTCCACAGGGGGGTACTGAAGCTTTCTTT
CASSPQGGTEAFF
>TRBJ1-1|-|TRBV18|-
TGTGCCAGCTCACCACGGGGGGTTGGGGCTAACACTGAAGCTTTCTTT
CASSPRGVGANTEAFF
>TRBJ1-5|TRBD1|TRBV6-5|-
TGTGCCAGCAGCCCAGGGGGCCAGGCCCAGCATTTT
CASSPGGQAQHF
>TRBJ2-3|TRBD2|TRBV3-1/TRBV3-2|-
TGTGCCAGCAGCCATTGGGCGGGGGGCTATACAGATACGCAGTATTTT
CASSHWAGGYTDTQYF
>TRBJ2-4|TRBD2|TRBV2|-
TGTGCCAGCAGTGAGTTGGGCGGGGGGGACATTCAGTACTTC
CASSELGGGDIQYF
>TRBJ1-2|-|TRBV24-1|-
TGTGCCACCAGTGACCAGGACATGGGGGGTATCTATGGCTACACCTTC
CATSDQDMGGIYGYTF
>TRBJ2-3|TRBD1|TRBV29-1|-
TGCAGCGTTCGCAGGGGGACAGATACGCAGTATTTT
CSVRRGTDTQYF
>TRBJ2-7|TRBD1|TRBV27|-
TGTGCCAGCAGTCCGGGACAGGGTGGGAGTTACGAGCAGTACTTC
CASSPGQGGSYEQYF
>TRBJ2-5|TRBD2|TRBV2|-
TGTGCCAGCAGTGCCGGGACTAGCGGGGCAGAGACCCAGTACTTC
CASSAGTSGAETQYF
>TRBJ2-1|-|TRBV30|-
TGTGCCTGGAGTGGGTGGGGGGGCCACGATGAGCAGTTCTTC
CAWSGWGGHDEQFF
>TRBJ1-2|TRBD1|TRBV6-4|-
TGTGCCAGCAAAGACAGGGTTGGCAACTATGGCTACACCTTC
CASKDRVGNYGYTF
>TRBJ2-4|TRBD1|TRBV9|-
TGTGCCAGCAGCATCGGGACAGGGGGCGCGGAAAGGCAGTACTTC
CASSIGTGGAERQYF
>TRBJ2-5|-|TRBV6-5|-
TGTGCCAGCACCCCACTAGTTGGTCAAGAGACCCAGTACTTC
CASTPLVGQETQYF
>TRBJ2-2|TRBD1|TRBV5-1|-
TGCGCCAGCAGGGGGACAGGAAACACCGGGGAGCTGTTTTTT
CASRGTGNTGELFF
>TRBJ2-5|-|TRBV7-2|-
TGTGCCAGCAGTAAAGAAGGCCGGACAGCTGAGACCCAGTACTTC
CASSKEGRTAETQYF
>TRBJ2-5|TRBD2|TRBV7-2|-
TGTGCCAGCAGCTCCCGACTAGCGATGGAGACCCAGTACTTC
CASSSRLAMETQYF
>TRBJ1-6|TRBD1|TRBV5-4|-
TGTGCCAGCAGCTTGGGACAGGGTGGCTCACCCCTCCACTTT
CASSLGQGGSPLHF
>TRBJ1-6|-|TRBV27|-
TGTGCCAGCAGTTTACGGGGGGAAAATTCACCCCTCCACTTT
CASSLRGENSPLHF
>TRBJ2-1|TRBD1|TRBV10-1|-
TGCGCCAGCACCTTACGACAGGGATCCTACAATGAGCAGTTCTTC
CASTLRQGSYNEQFF
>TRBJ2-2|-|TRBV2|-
TGTGCCAGCAGACCCAGCACCGGGGAGCTGTTTTTT
CASRPSTGELFF
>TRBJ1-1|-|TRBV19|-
TGTGCCAGTAGTATAGTTTCCCCAATGACTGGGAACACTGAAGCTTTCTTT
CASSIVSPMTGNTEAFF